The 21 T cell receptor beta chains below come from one sample, sequenced in a study of regulatory T cells in long-lasting Graves disease. iRepertoire HTBI primers and Arm-PCR of CDR3 regions built TCR beta libraries. From the multiplex PCR reads, TCRdb called clonotypes with MiXCR, one entry per CDR3 protein. The table lists 300,000 to 400,000 distinct CDR3 sequences, 15% to 19% of them singletons. Time point of the sample: newly diagnosed GD, antithyroid drugs for less than 3 months. The TCR library was prepared using RNA isolated from PBMCs. The sequencing used peripheral blood mononuclear cells (PBMCs), collected at new diagnosis, from a patient treated with antithyroid drugs. These TCRs come from a female donor with Graves disease.

V gene TRBV10-1 combines with J gene TRBJ2-3; 7 bases fit TRBD2. From germline, CDR1 is WNHNN and CDR2 SYGVQD (reference sequence). The CDR3 runs to 16 residues. V gave up 0 bases and J gave up 1 base; unmatched junction bases: 4. CDR3 amino acids: CASSESGRGGTDTQYF. For the CDR3, the DNA is TGCGCCAGCAGTGAGTCGGGACGGGGGGGCACAGATACGCAGTATTTT.

This clonotype occurred many times. This rearrangement joins TRBV24-1 to TRBJ1-5; D gene unclear. V was cut by 7 bases and J by 2 bases, with 23 bases left in between. Germline loops: CDR1 KGHDR, CDR2 SFDVKD. This CDR3 spans 18 amino acids. The CDR3 DNA follows: TGTGCCACCAGGAAGATCCGGACCATGGGATATGGCAATCAGCCCCAGCATTTT. Amino acid sequence: CATRKIRTMGYGNQPQHF.

At least ten counts were recorded for this clonotype. This rearrangement joins TRBV10-3 to TRBJ1-5; 7 positions agree with TRBD1. The CDR3 runs to 16 residues. V was pared by 0 bases and J by 6 bases, with 8 bases of the junction left unmatched. The V gene's germline CDR1 is ENHRY and CDR2 SYGVKD. In DNA form, the CDR3 reads TGTGCCATCAGTGAGTCAGGCCAGGGGGTCGTTCAGCCCCAGCATTTT. Protein: CAISESGQGVVQPQHF.

This clonotype has a handful of counts. The chain carries TRBV9 and TRBJ2-5; 12 nucleotides match TRBD2. J gave up 5 bases and V 2 bases, and 16 bases lay outside the gene matches. The CDR3 runs to 19 residues. CDR1 SGDLS and CDR2 YYNGEE come from the germline V gene. The CDR3 is CASSVQGGLAGGPGETQYF. In nucleotides, the CDR3 is TGTGCCAGCAGCGTCCAGGGGGGACTAGCGGGTGGACCGGGGGAGACCCAGTACTTC.

This clonotype was seen a few times. A much larger clone sits a single nucleotide away, making a read error possible. V and J are TRBV28 and TRBJ2-7, with D maybe TRBD2 (5 bases). Germline values: CDR1 MDHEN, CDR2 SYDVKM. The CDR3 sequence is 15 residues long. The CDR3 DNA is TGTGCCGGCAGTCCCCGAGGGTCTGAAGCGGACGAGCAGTACTTC. Amino acids: CAGSPRGSEADEQYF.

This chain links TRBV28 with TRBJ2-4, with D possibly TRBD1 on 6 matching bases. Germline V gene sequence: CDR1 MDHEN, CDR2 SYDVKM. The CDR3 is 17 amino acids. The ends were cut back, 5 bases at V and 0 bases at J, with 17 bases in the middle. CDR3 nucleotide sequence: TGTGCCAGCAGTGGCCCTACAGGGACCCTAGCCAAAAACATTCAGTACTTC. Amino acid sequence: CASSGPTGTLAKNIQYF. The variable domain in full, completed from reference TRBV28 and TRBJ2-4, reads DVKVTQSSRYLVKRTGEKVFLECVQDMDHENMFWYRQDPGLGLRLIYFSYDVKMKEKGDIPEGYSVSREKKERFSLILESASTNQTSMYLCASSGPTGTLAKNIQYFGAGTRLSVL.

This clonotype was counted at least ten times. The chain uses TRBV29-1 and TRBJ2-3; perhaps TRBD2 as D (6 bases). Germline V gives CDR1 SQVTM, CDR2 ANQGSEA. V was clipped by 3 bases and J by 2 bases, with 15 bases between them. The CDR3 has 15 amino acids. DNA of the CDR3: TGCAGCGTTGACGGGACTCCGCCCCACACAGATACGCAGTATTTT. Protein product: CSVDGTPPHTDTQYF.

This clonotype came up many times. The chain has TRBV2 and TRBJ1-4; a weak D match, TRBD1 (5 bases). V was shortened by 6 bases and J by 11 bases, with 22 bases between the two germline ends. Germline-derived CDR1 and CDR2 are SNHLY and FYNNEI. The CDR3 sequence is 15 residues long. The CDR3 protein is CASSEDGGTMVKLFF. The CDR3, as DNA: TGTGCCAGCAGCGAGGACGGGGGGACTATGGTGAAACTGTTTTTT.

CDR3 in amino acids: CAISAWASLGNEQYF. The DNA of the CDR3 is TGTGCCATCAGTGCCTGGGCCTCCCTTGGGAATGAGCAGTACTTC. This chain links TRBV10-3 with TRBJ2-3; D call uncertain. The DNA end lines up better with TRBJ2-7; the J call may be wrong. Germline CDR1 ENHRY, CDR2 SYGVKD. CDR3 size: 15 residues.

The V and J genes are TRBV7-2 and TRBJ1-1; 10 nucleotides line up with TRBD1. There are 15 residues in the CDR3. Germline CDR1 SGHTA, CDR2 FQGNSA. After removal of 6 bases from V and 6 bases from J, the junction contained 10 bases not matched to a gene. In nucleotides, the CDR3 is TGTGCCAGCAGTTCTCGGACAGGGGGTTCTTCTGAAGCTTTCTTT. As protein: CASSSRTGGSSEAFF.

In its sample, this clonotype was seen many times. V is TRBV5-6 and J is TRBJ1-4, with D possibly TRBD1 on 5 matching bases. V was cut by 6 bases and J by 4 bases, with 16 bases left in between. This CDR3 has 15 amino acids. Germline CDR1 is SGHDT and CDR2 is YYEEEE. The CDR3 DNA sequence: TGTGCCAGCACGCGCCGTCGGGGGAATAATGAAAAACTGTTTTTT. This codes for CASTRRRGNNEKLFF.

This clonotype has at least ten counts. The chain recombines TRBV12-3 or TRBV12-4 with TRBJ2-5; D perhaps matches TRBD1 (5 bases). Between the trimmed V and J ends, which lost 6 bases and 5 bases, there was a span of 22 bases. This CDR3 contains 16 residues. The CDR3, as DNA: TGTGCCAGCAGCCAACGGCAGGGTGGTTTCTGGGAGACCCAGTACTTC. Protein product: CASSQRQGGFWETQYF.

As concerns this clonotype: A much larger clone lies a single base off, so this may be a read error. Since no conserved phenylalanine or tryptophan closes the CDR3, a read error is the likely cause. V and J are TRBV12-3 or TRBV12-4 and TRBJ1-1; 7 nucleotides align to TRBD1. This CDR3 is 15 amino acids long. V trimming: 6 bases; J trimming: 2 bases; junction bases outside the gene matches: 9. As DNA, the CDR3 is TGTGCCAGCAGACGAGCGGGACAGTTTAACACTGAAGCTTTCCTT. Translated: CASRRAGQFNTEAFL.

This clonotype was recorded at least ten times. The rearrangement uses TRBV2 and TRBJ2-2; 11 bases are a match to TRBD2. Germline-derived CDR1 and CDR2 are SNHLY and FYNNEI. Trimming at V came to 6 bases and at J to 4 bases, leaving 10 bases not matched to a gene. The CDR3 totals 17 residues. CDR3 sequence (DNA): TGTGCCAGCAGCTCCTTAGCGGGAGGGCGTCCCACCGGGGAGCTGTTTTTT. This encodes CASSSLAGGRPTGELFF. Full variable domain (missing parts from reference TRBV2 and TRBJ2-2): EPEVTQTPSHQVTQMGQEVILRCVPISNHLYFYWYRQILGQKVEFLVSFYNNEISEKSEIFDDQFSVERPDGSNFTLKIRSTKLEDSAMYFCASSSLAGGRPTGELFFGEGSRLTVL.

This clonotype was detected many times. The V call is TRBV27, the J call TRBJ2-1, with D maybe TRBD2 (6 bases). Germline V gene lookup returns CDR1 MNHEY and CDR2 SMNVEV (reference sequence). This CDR3 region has 15 residues. V was clipped by 3 bases and J by 2 bases, with 11 bases between them. The chain's CDR3 is CASSFTGETYNEQFF. DNA of the CDR3: TGTGCCAGCAGTTTTACGGGAGAAACCTACAATGAGCAGTTCTTC.

This clonotype has a handful of counts. The chain couples TRBV5-1 to TRBJ1-4; 7 nucleotides line up with TRBD1. The CDR3 spans 14 residues. Germline values: CDR1 SGHRS, CDR2 YFSETQ. Trimming removed 7 bases from V and 0 bases from J; junction bases left unmatched: 3. The CDR3 here is CASRRGTTNEKLFF. As DNA, the CDR3 is TGCGCCAGCCGCAGGGGGACAACTAATGAAAAACTGTTTTTT. The full variable domain, in which reference TRBV5-1 and TRBJ1-4 provide the parts outside the CDR3, is KAGVTQTPRYLIKTRGQQVTLSCSPISGHRSVSWYQQTPGQGLQFLFEYFSETQRNKGNFPGRFSGRQFSNSRSEMNVSTLELGDSALYLCASRRGTTNEKLFFGSGTQLSVL.

There are many counts of this clonotype. The rearrangement uses TRBV5-6 and TRBJ1-4; D call uncertain. Germline V CDR1 and CDR2: SGHDT, YYEEEE. The length of the CDR3 is 16 residues. V lost 1 base to trimming and J lost 2 bases, with 12 bases between them. The CDR3 protein is CASSLRYRNTNEKLFF. Written as DNA, the CDR3 is TGTGCCAGCAGCTTGAGGTATCGGAATACTAATGAAAAACTGTTTTTT.

The J gene is TRBJ2-7, the V gene TRBV27; TRBD1 agrees at 12 bases. Germline loops: CDR1 MNHEY, CDR2 SMNVEV (reference sequence). V trimming: 5 bases; J trimming: 6 bases; junction bases outside the gene matches: 5. The CDR3 has 14 residues. DNA of the CDR3: TGTGCCAGCAGTGCGGGACAGGGGGCTCGCGAGCAGTACTTC. This gives the protein CASSAGQGAREQYF.

This clonotype was seen at least ten times. This sequence joins TRBV24-1 and TRBJ2-7, with 9 nucleotides matching TRBD1. CDR1 is KGHDR and CDR2 is SFDVKD in the germline V gene. The trim removed 3 bases at V and 6 bases at J, leaving 5 bases unmatched. The CDR3 runs 14 residues. The CDR3 region is CATSDTGTGPEQYF. CDR3 nucleotide sequence: TGTGCCACCAGTGATACCGGGACAGGGCCCGAGCAGTACTTC.

In its sample, this clonotype was seen many times. V gene TRBV7-3 combines with J gene TRBJ2-7, with 7 bases fitting TRBD2. The CDR3 has 16 amino acids. V dropped 2 bases and J dropped 3; count of bases not matched to a gene: 10. CDR1 is SGHTA and CDR2 is FQGTGA in the germline V gene. CDR3 in DNA: TGTGCCAGCAGCTTAGGGGCTAGCGGTTACCTCTACGAGCAGTACTTC. Translating it yields CASSLGASGYLYEQYF.

This clonotype occurred many times. The genes are TRBV4-3 and TRBJ2-1, with D hard to call. The CDR3 runs 14 residues. V lost 6 bases to trimming and J lost 1 base, with 10 bases between them. Germline loops: CDR1 LGHNA, CDR2 YSLEER. As DNA, the CDR3 is TGCGCCAGCAGGCCTGCGGCATCCTACAATGAGCAGTTCTTC. Protein: CASRPAASYNEQFF.